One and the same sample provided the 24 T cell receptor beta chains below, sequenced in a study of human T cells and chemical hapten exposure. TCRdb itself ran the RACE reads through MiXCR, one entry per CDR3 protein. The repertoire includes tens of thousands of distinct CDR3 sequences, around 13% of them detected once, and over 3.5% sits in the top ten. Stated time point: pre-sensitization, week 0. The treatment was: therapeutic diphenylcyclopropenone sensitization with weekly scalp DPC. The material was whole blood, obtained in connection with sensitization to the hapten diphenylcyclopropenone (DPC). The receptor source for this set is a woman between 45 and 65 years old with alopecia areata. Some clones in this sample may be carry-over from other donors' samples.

CDR3 DNA: TGTGCCAGCAGTCTACGGACTAGCGGGACGGGAACAGATACGCAGTATTTT. The encoded protein is CASSLRTSGTGTDTQYF. The chain is built from TRBV6-2 or TRBV6-3 and TRBJ2-3, with 12 bases that match TRBD2. The germline CDR1 and CDR2 sequences are MNHEY and SVGEGT. J lost 3 bases, V lost 5 bases, and 9 bases had no gene match. The CDR3 is made up of 17 amino acids.

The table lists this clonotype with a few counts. Written as DNA, the CDR3 is TGTGCCAGCAGCAACCCGACGAGCTCCTACGAGCAGTACTTC. Residues: CASSNPTSSYEQYF. The rearrangement uses TRBV21-1 and TRBJ2-7. TRBV21-1 is designated a pseudogene. This CDR3 is 14 amino acids long.

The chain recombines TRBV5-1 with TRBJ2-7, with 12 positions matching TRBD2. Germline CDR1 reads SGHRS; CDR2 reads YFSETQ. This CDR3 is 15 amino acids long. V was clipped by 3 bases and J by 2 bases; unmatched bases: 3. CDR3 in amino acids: CASSSSGRAAYEQYF. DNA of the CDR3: TGCGCCAGCAGCTCTAGCGGGAGGGCTGCCTACGAGCAGTACTTC.

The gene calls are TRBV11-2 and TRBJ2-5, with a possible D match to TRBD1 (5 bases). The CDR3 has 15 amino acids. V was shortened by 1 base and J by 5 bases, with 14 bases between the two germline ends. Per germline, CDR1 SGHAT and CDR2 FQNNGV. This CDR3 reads CASSLAGTKGETQYF. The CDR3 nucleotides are TGTGCCAGCAGCTTAGCCGGAACCAAGGGGGAGACCCAGTACTTC.

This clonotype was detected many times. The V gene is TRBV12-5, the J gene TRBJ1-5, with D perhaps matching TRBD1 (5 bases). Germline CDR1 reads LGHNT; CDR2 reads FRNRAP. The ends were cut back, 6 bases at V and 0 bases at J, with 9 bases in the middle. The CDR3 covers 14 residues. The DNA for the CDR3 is TGTGCTAGTGGCCCGACAGCTAGCAATCAGCCCCAGCATTTT. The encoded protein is CASGPTASNQPQHF.

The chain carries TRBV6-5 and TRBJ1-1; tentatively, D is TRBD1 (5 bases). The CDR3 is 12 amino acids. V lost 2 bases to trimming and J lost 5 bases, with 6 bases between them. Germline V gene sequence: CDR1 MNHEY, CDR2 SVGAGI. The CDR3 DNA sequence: TGTGCCAGCAGTTACGCAGGGACTGAAGCTTTCTTT. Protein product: CASSYAGTEAFF.

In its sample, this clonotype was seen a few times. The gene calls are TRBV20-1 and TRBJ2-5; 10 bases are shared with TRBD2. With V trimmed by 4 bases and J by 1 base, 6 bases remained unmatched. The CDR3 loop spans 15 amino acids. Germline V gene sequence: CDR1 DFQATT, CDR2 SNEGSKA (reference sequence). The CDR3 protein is CSATPGLATQETQYF. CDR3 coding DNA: TGCAGTGCTACCCCGGGACTAGCGACCCAAGAGACCCAGTACTTC.

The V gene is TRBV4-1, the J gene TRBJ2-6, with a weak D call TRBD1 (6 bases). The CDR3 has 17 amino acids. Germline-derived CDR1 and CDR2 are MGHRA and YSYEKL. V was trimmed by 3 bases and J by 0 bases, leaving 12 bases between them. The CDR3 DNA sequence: TGCGCCAGCAGCCAGGACAGATTTAGCTCTGGGGCCAACGTCCTGACTTTC. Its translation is CASSQDRFSSGANVLTF.

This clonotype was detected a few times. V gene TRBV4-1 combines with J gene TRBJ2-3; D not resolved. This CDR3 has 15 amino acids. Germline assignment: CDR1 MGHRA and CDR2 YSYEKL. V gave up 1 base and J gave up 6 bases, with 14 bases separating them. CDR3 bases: TGCGCCAGCAGCCAAGTAGCCACCCCCACGGATACGCAGTATTTT. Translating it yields CASSQVATPTDTQYF.

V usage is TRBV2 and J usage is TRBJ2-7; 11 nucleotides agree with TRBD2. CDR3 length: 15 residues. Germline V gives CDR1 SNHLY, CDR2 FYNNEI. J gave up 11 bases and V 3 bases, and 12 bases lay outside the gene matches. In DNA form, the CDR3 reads TGTGCCAGCAGTGACGAGACTAGCGGGAAGCCGGAAAAGTACTTC. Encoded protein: CASSDETSGKPEKYF.

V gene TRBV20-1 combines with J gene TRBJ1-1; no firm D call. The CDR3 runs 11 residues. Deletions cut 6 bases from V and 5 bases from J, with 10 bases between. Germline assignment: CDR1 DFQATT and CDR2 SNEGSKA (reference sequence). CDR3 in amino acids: CSARGGTEAFF. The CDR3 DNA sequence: TGCAGTGCCCGGGGAGGAACTGAAGCTTTCTTT.

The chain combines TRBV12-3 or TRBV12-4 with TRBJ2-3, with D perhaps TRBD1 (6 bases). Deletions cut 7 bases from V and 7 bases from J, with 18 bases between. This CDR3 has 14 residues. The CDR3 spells CASTPRQGSYTQYF. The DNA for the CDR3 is TGTGCCAGCACCCCGAGGCAGGGGAGTTATACGCAGTATTTT.

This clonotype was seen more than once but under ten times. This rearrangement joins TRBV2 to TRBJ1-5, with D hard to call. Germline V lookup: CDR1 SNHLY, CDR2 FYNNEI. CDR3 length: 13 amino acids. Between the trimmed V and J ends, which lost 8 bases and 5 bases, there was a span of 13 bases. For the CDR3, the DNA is TGTGCCAGCCGGGAGGTTATCGATCAGCCCCAGCATTTT. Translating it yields CASREVIDQPQHF.

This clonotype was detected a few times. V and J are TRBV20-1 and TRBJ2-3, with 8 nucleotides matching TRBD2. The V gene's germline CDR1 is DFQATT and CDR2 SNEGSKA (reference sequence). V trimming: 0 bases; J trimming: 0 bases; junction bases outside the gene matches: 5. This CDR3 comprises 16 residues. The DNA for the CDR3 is TGCAGTGCTAGAGATTTGCCTAGCGGGAGCACAGATACGCAGTATTTT. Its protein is CSARDLPSGSTDTQYF.

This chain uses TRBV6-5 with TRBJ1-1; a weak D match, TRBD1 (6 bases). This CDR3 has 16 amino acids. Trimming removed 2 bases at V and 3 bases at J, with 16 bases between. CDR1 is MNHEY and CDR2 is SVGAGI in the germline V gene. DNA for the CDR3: TGTGCCAGCAGTTACGGCCAGGGGAGGGCGGACACTGAAGCTTTCTTT. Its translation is CASSYGQGRADTEAFF.

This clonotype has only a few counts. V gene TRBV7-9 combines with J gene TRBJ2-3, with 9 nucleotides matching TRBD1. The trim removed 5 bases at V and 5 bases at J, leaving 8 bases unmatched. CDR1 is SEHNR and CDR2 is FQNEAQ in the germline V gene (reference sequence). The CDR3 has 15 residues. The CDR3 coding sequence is TGTGCCAGCAGCCGCACAGGGGGCTTTCAAGATACGCAGTATTTT. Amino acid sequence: CASSRTGGFQDTQYF.

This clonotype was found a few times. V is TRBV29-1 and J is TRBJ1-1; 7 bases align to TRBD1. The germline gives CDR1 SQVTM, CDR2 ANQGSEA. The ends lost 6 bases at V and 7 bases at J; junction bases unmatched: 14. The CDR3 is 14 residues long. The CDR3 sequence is CSVDQTGVGREAFF. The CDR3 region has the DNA TGCAGCGTGGACCAAACAGGGGTCGGCCGTGAAGCTTTCTTT.

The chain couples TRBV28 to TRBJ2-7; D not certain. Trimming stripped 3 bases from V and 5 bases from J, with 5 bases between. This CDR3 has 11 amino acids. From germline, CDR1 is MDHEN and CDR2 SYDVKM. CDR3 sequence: CASSLVHEQYF. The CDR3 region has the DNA TGTGCCAGCAGTTTGGTCCACGAGCAGTACTTC.

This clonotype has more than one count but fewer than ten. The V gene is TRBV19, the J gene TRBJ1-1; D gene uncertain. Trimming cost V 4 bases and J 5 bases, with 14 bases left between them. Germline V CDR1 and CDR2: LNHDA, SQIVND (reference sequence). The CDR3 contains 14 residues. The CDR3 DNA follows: TGTGCCAGTAGTACTAGACTAGGAAGGACTGAAGCTTTCTTT. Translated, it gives CASSTRLGRTEAFF.

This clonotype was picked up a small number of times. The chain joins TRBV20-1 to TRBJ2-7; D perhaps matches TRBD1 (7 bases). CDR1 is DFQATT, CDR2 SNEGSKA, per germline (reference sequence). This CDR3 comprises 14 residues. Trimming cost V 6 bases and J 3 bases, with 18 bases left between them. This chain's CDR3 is CSAQGGGMDYEQYF. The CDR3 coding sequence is TGCAGTGCGCAGGGGGGCGGGATGGACTACGAGCAGTACTTC.

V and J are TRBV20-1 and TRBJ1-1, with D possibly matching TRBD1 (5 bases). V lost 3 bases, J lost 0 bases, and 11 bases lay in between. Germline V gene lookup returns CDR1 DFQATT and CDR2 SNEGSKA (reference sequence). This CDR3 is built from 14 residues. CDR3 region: CSARLAGLNTEAFF. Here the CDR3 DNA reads TGCAGTGCTAGGCTAGCGGGGCTGAACACTGAAGCTTTCTTT.

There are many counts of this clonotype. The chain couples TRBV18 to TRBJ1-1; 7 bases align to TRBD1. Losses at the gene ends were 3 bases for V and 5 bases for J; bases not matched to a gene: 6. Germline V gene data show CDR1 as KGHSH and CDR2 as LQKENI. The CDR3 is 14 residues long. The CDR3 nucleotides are TGTGCCAGCTCACCTACTACAGGGGCGACTGAAGCTTTCTTT. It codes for CASSPTTGATEAFF. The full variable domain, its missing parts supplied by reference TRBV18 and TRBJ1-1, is NAGVMQNPRHLVRRRGQEARLRCSPMKGHSHVYWYRQLPEEGLKFMVYLQKENIIDESGMPKERFSAEFPKEGPSILRIQQVVRGDSAAYFCASSPTTGATEAFFGQGTRLTVV.

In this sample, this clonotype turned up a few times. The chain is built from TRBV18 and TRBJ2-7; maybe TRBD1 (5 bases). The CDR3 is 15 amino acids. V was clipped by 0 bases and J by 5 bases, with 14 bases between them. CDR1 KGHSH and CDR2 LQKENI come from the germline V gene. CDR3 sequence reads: CASSPPRGSDDEQYF. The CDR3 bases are TGTGCCAGCTCACCACCAAGGGGTTCGGACGACGAGCAGTACTTC.

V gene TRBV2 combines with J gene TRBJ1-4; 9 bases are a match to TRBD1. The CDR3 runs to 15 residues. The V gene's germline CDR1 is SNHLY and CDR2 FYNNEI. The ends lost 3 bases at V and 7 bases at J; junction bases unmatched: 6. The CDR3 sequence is CASSDSDRGSEKLFF. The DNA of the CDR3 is TGTGCCAGCAGTGATTCGGACAGGGGAAGTGAAAAACTGTTTTTT.